This T cell receptor (beta chain) was profiled in a study of T cells in Graves' hyperthyroidism and ophthalmopathy. The study, taken as a whole, reports: Ophthalmopathy onset followed model prediction by a median about 6.9 months.

The CDR3 runs 12 residues. V dropped 4 bases and J dropped 8 bases, with 10 bases sitting between them. From germline, CDR1 is LGHDT and CDR2 YNNKEL (reference sequence). This clonotype was observed many times. Its antigen is unknown. RNA transcripts yielded amplified TCR beta CDR3 regions. HTBI primers were employed in a first-round RT-PCR of the TCR CDR3. TCRdb re-called the multiplex PCR reads with MiXCR, one entry per CDR3 protein. The sample has more than 500,000 distinct CDR3 sequences; 13% to 15% are singletons. This chain joins TRBV3-1 and TRBJ2-3, with D possibly TRBD1 on 5 matching bases. This TCR came from a woman aged 40-49 years with Graves' hyperthyroidism. What was sequenced was blood. The CDR3 spells CASSPQGSTQYF. As DNA, the CDR3 is TGTGCCAGCAGCCCCCAGGGATCTACGCAGTATTTT.